The 28 T cell receptor beta chains below all came from one sample that was sequenced in a study of T cell responses to AZD1222 COVID-19 vaccine. Produced via immunoSEQ multiplex PCR; TCRdb's table is partial and in-frame only. The profile covers roughly 160,000 clones, with 80% to 90% appearing a single time and 6% to 8% taken by the ten largest. Material: peripheral blood, obtained on day 0 of AZD1222 vaccination. Every receptor here comes from an adult in good health.

This chain joins TRBV29-1 and TRBJ1-4; no reliable D call. Between the trimmed V and J ends, which lost 6 bases and 4 bases, there was a span of 12 bases. CDR3 size: 13 residues. Germline CDR1 reads SQVTM; CDR2 reads ANQGSEA. This chain's CDR3 is CSVRRGLNEKLFF. CDR3 nucleotides: TGCAGCGTCCGCCGCGGTCTTAATGAAAAACTGTTTTTT.

This rearrangement joins TRBV28 to TRBJ2-6; no definite D call. The CDR3 sequence is 13 residues long. The V gene's germline CDR1 is MDHEN and CDR2 SYDVKM. The germline V and J ends were trimmed by 8 bases and 1 base, with 6 bases remaining between them. Here the CDR3 DNA reads TGTGCCAGCGTACGGTCTGGGGCCAACGTCCTGACTTTC. It codes for CASVRSGANVLTF. The full variable domain, its missing parts supplied by reference TRBV28 and TRBJ2-6, is DVKVTQSSRYLVKRTGEKVFLECVQDMDHENMFWYRQDPGLGLRLIYFSYDVKMKEKGDIPEGYSVSREKKERFSLILESASTNQTSMYLCASVRSGANVLTFGAGSRLTVL.

The V call is TRBV9, the J call TRBJ2-5; D perhaps matches TRBD1 (6 bases). CDR3 length equals 15 residues. Germline lookup yields CDR1 SGDLS and CDR2 YYNGEE. V was shortened by 2 bases and J by 2 bases, with 13 bases between the two germline ends. The chain's CDR3 is CASSVTPGQQETQYF. Here the CDR3 DNA reads TGTGCCAGCAGCGTTACCCCCGGACAGCAAGAGACCCAGTACTTC.

The rearrangement uses TRBV2 and TRBJ1-4, with no clear D. The CDR3 runs to 13 residues. Germline CDR1 SNHLY, CDR2 FYNNEI. V dropped 11 bases and J dropped 7 bases, with 17 bases sitting between them. The DNA for the CDR3 is TGTGCCCTCTCGGGGTATTGGGGTGAAAAACTGTTTTTT. This sequence encodes CALSGYWGEKLFF.

The chain has TRBV5-1 and TRBJ1-5; no definite D call. From germline, CDR1 is SGHRS and CDR2 YFSETQ. The CDR3 sequence is 16 residues long. Trimming took 4 bases from V and 0 from J, leaving 14 bases between them. CDR3 amino acids: CASSLDGLISNQPQHF. The CDR3 DNA sequence: TGCGCCAGCAGCCTGGACGGACTGATTAGCAATCAGCCCCAGCATTTT.

J is TRBJ2-5 and V is TRBV5-1, with 7 positions matching TRBD1. With 6 bases clipped from V and 2 bases from J, the junction kept 4 bases outside the gene matches. CDR3 length: 13 amino acids. In germline, CDR1 is SGHRS, CDR2 YFSETQ. CDR3 loop: CASMPGQQETQYF. In nucleotides, the CDR3 is TGCGCCAGCATGCCGGGACAGCAAGAGACCCAGTACTTC.

V is TRBV3-1 (or the pseudogene TRBV3-2) and J is TRBJ1-3, with 8 positions matching TRBD1. J was trimmed by 1 base and V by 6 bases; bases with no gene match: 5. The CDR3 loop spans 15 amino acids. Germline V gene data show CDR1 as LGHDT and CDR2 as YNNKEL (reference sequence). CDR3 loop: CASRKQGVSGNTIYF. For the CDR3, the DNA is TGTGCCAGCAGAAAACAGGGGGTATCTGGAAACACCATATATTTT.

This sequence joins TRBV5-1 and TRBJ1-2; 8 nucleotides match TRBD1. V was clipped by 0 bases and J by 6 bases; unmatched bases: 4. Germline-derived CDR1 and CDR2 are SGHRS and YFSETQ. The CDR3 covers 14 residues. The CDR3 sequence: CASSLETGANGYTF. The CDR3 DNA reads TGCGCCAGCAGCTTGGAGACAGGGGCTAATGGCTACACCTTC.

The rearrangement joins TRBV5-1 to TRBJ1-4; 10 nucleotides agree with TRBD1. This CDR3 contains 15 residues. Germline V lookup: CDR1 SGHRS, CDR2 YFSETQ. The junction had 4 bases not matched to a gene; V was cut back by 4 bases and J by 4 bases. DNA of the CDR3: TGCGCCAGCAGCGACCGGACAGGGGGTAATGAAAAACTGTTTTTT. It yields the protein CASSDRTGGNEKLFF.

The V and J genes are TRBV2 and TRBJ2-2; 10 bases are shared with TRBD2. This CDR3 has 16 amino acids. Looked up from germline, CDR1 is SNHLY and CDR2 is FYNNEI. V shed 8 bases, J shed 11 bases, and the junction held 17 bases outside the gene matches. The DNA for the CDR3 is TGTGCCAGCGGTCTTCCCACTAGCGGGGACTACGAAGAGCTGTTTTTT. Protein sequence: CASGLPTSGDYEELFF.

The CDR3 is CASSLPTGPKAFF. The CDR3 DNA reads as TGCGCCAGCAGCCTTCCCACCGGACCAAAAGCTTTCTTT. The chain has TRBV4-1 and TRBJ1-1; no clear D. The CDR3 runs 13 residues. Trimming took 4 bases from V and 9 from J, leaving 15 bases between them. Germline lookup yields CDR1 MGHRA and CDR2 YSYEKL.

The gene calls are TRBV28 and TRBJ1-1; the match to TRBD1 covers 8 bases. The J segment lost 0 bases and the V segment lost 5 bases, leaving 2 bases of the junction unmatched. CDR3 size: 14 residues. Looked up from germline, CDR1 is MDHEN and CDR2 is SYDVKM. The CDR3: CASSTGGLNTEAFF. CDR3 coding DNA: TGTGCCAGCAGTACAGGGGGATTGAACACTGAAGCTTTCTTT.

The chain uses TRBV18 and TRBJ1-2; D possibly corresponds to TRBD1 (5 bases). The CDR3 consists of 12 residues. Trimming cost V 6 bases and J 6 bases, with 11 bases left between them. Germline V gives CDR1 KGHSH, CDR2 LQKENI. CDR3 sequence (DNA): TGTGCCAGCTCCCGGGCGGGGGATGGCTACACCTTC. This gives the protein CASSRAGDGYTF.

The rearrangement uses TRBV4-1 and TRBJ2-4, with 7 positions matching TRBD1. The germline gives CDR1 MGHRA, CDR2 YSYEKL. The CDR3 spans 16 residues. J lost 8 bases, V lost 1 base, and 11 bases had no gene match. CDR3 in DNA: TGCGCCAGCAGCCAAGTGGCTACAGGGGCGCGGGACATTCAGTACTTC. This encodes CASSQVATGARDIQYF.

The J gene is TRBJ2-2, the V gene TRBV9; the match to TRBD2 covers 8 bases. This CDR3 region has 16 residues. Germline V gene sequence: CDR1 SGDLS, CDR2 YYNGEE. Losses at the gene ends were 0 bases for V and 3 bases for J; bases not matched to a gene: 4. DNA for the CDR3: TGTGCCAGCAGCGTAGACCCAGCGGGGGACACCGGGGAGCTGTTTTTT. It yields the protein CASSVDPAGDTGELFF. Drawing the rest from reference TRBV9 and TRBJ2-2, the complete variable domain is DSGVTQTPKHLITATGQRVTLRCSPRSGDLSVYWYQQSLDQGLQFLIQYYNGEERAKGNILERFSAQQFPDLHSELNLSSLELGDSALYFCASSVDPAGDTGELFFGEGSRLTVL.

J is TRBJ2-7 and V is TRBV18; TRBD1 aligns across 7 bases. The CDR3 loop spans 16 amino acids. The germline V gene has CDR1 KGHSH and CDR2 LQKENI. The J segment lost 7 bases and the V segment lost 3 bases, leaving 15 bases of the junction unmatched. The CDR3, as DNA: TGTGCCAGCTCACCCGAGTTCTCAGGGGGTTCGGGTGAGCAGTACTTC. Translated: CASSPEFSGGSGEQYF.

CDR3 amino acids: CASSRTGNSPLHF. In nucleotides, the CDR3 is TGTGCCAGCAGCCGGACAGGGAACTCACCCCTCCACTTT. The chain recombines TRBV3-1 (or the pseudogene TRBV3-2) with TRBJ1-6, with 8 bases matching TRBD1. Trimming cost V 4 bases and J 10 bases; bases outside gene matches: 3. The CDR3 has 13 amino acids. Germline CDR1 and CDR2: LGHDT and YNNKEL (reference sequence).

The chain couples TRBV6-6 to TRBJ2-7; TRBD1 matches at 12 bases. This CDR3 comprises 14 residues. The germline V gene encodes CDR1 MNHNY and CDR2 SVGAGI (reference sequence). After removal of 5 bases from V and 6 bases from J, the junction contained 5 bases not matched to a gene. This chain's CDR3 is CASSTRDRGLEQYF. The CDR3 nucleotides are TGTGCCAGCAGTACCCGGGACAGGGGGCTCGAGCAGTACTTC.

The chain recombines TRBV20-1 with TRBJ1-1, with D maybe TRBD1 (5 bases). From germline, CDR1 is DFQATT and CDR2 SNEGSKA (reference sequence). The ends were cut back, 3 bases at V and 2 bases at J, with 10 bases in the middle. There are 13 residues in the CDR3. The chain's CDR3 is CSASGGFNTEAFF. The CDR3 region has the DNA TGCAGTGCTAGTGGGGGGTTTAACACTGAAGCTTTCTTT.

V and J are TRBV27 and TRBJ1-1, with 7 positions matching TRBD1. The J segment lost 8 bases and the V segment lost 2 bases, leaving 8 bases of the junction unmatched. The germline CDR1 and CDR2 sequences are MNHEY and SMNVEV (reference sequence). CDR3 length equals 14 residues. CDR3 protein: CASSLVGGAEEAFF. The CDR3 region has the DNA TGTGCCAGCAGTTTAGTAGGGGGCGCCGAAGAAGCTTTCTTT.

The chain combines TRBV29-1 with TRBJ1-1; no reliable D call. This CDR3 has 12 residues. The germline V gene encodes CDR1 SQVTM and CDR2 ANQGSEA. V was pared by 6 bases and J by 0 bases, with 8 bases between. As DNA, the CDR3 is TGCAGCGTCGGAGGTTTGAACACTGAAGCTTTCTTT. Amino acids: CSVGGLNTEAFF. Looking up the rest from reference TRBV29-1 and TRBJ1-1 gives the full variable domain: SAVISQKPSRDICQRGTSLTIQCQVDSQVTMMFWYRQQPGQSLTLIATANQGSEATYESGFVIDKFPISRPNLTFSTLTVSNMSPEDSSIYLCSVGGLNTEAFFGQGTRLTVV.

The rearrangement joins TRBV4-3 to TRBJ2-2; 15 nucleotides align to TRBD2. The CDR3 consists of 17 residues. Looked up from germline, CDR1 is LGHNA and CDR2 is YSLEER. The trim removed 3 bases at V and 6 bases at J, leaving 5 bases unmatched. CDR3 amino acids: CASSHEGLAGGAGELFF. The CDR3 coding sequence is TGCGCCAGCAGCCACGAAGGACTAGCGGGGGGGGCCGGGGAGCTGTTTTTT.

V and J are TRBV6-2 or TRBV6-3 and TRBJ2-2; D is perhaps TRBD1 (8 bases). The germline V and J ends were trimmed by 2 bases and 8 bases, with 12 bases remaining between them. The CDR3 has 14 residues. Per the germline V gene, CDR1 is MNHEY and CDR2 is SVGEGT. CDR3 residues: CASSYTGGGGELFF. The CDR3 nucleotides read TGTGCCAGCAGTTACACAGGGGGGGGTGGGGAGCTGTTTTTT.

In DNA form, the CDR3 reads TGCAGCGCCCCTTCGGGGCTGACTAACTATGGCTACACCTTC. Translated, it gives CSAPSGLTNYGYTF. The gene calls are TRBV29-1 and TRBJ1-2, with a tentative D call TRBD1 (5 bases). Trimming took 7 bases from V and 0 from J, leaving 15 bases between them. Germline V gives CDR1 SQVTM, CDR2 ANQGSEA. The CDR3 has 14 amino acids.

The CDR3 here is CASRASTGELFF. The CDR3 DNA reads as TGTGCCAGCAGAGCGTCCACCGGGGAGCTGTTTTTT. The gene calls are TRBV6-5 and TRBJ2-2, with no clear D. With 6 bases removed from V and 4 bases from J, the gap between germline ends came to 6 bases. From germline, CDR1 is MNHEY and CDR2 SVGAGI. The CDR3 totals 12 residues.

The chain recombines TRBV5-4 with TRBJ2-5; D not resolved. The ends were cut back, 0 bases at V and 2 bases at J, with 11 bases in the middle. In germline, CDR1 is SGHNT, CDR2 YYREEE (reference sequence). The CDR3 has 15 residues. CDR3 DNA sequence: TGTGCCAGCAGCTTGGGCTTGTTGGGACAAGAGACCCAGTACTTC. It is translated as CASSLGLLGQETQYF.

CDR3 sequence: CASSLGQVTTGELFF. The CDR3 DNA follows: TGCGCCAGCAGCTTGGGACAGGTTACCACCGGGGAGCTGTTTTTT. The V and J genes are TRBV5-1 and TRBJ2-2, with a tentative D call TRBD1 (6 bases). Trimming removed 0 bases from V and 4 bases from J, with 10 bases in between. Germline CDR1 reads SGHRS; CDR2 reads YFSETQ. There are 15 residues in the CDR3.

The CDR3 DNA reads as TGTGCCAGCAGCAAACAAGGGAAAGGCAGGGACAATGGCTACACCTTC. It translates to CASSKQGKGRDNGYTF. The chain recombines TRBV21-1 with TRBJ1-2; TRBD1, as called in the table, went unchecked against the DNA. TRBV21-1 is recorded as a pseudogene. CDR3 length equals 16 residues.